These 25 T cell receptor beta chains originate from one sample sequenced in a study of T cells in Graves' hyperthyroidism and ophthalmopathy (dated by TCRdb to the late 2010s). The library relied on multiplex PCR. The sequencer was an Illumina HiSeq 2000. TCR beta CDR3 regions were amplified from RNA transcripts. The TCR CDR3 was subjected to a first round of RT-PCR using the HTBI primer set and the Qiagen OneStep RT-PCR kit. TCRdb trimmed public reads at Q25 via fastp, called clones via MiXCR and kept in-frame beta chains. When rows share a CDR3 protein, they turn into one entry using the most common DNA and genes. This sample is represented by about 520,000 distinct CDR3 sequences; approximately 25% of them were singletons. The ten largest clones add up to 11% of the sample. Sequenced: blood. These TCRs come from a woman in her 30s with Graves' ophthalmopathy.

This clonotype was detected ten times or more. The chain combines TRBV7-9 with TRBJ1-2; D remains ambiguous. Germline CDR1 is SEHNR and CDR2 is FQNEAQ (reference sequence). V was trimmed by 1 base and J by 13 bases, leaving 10 bases between them. The CDR3 spans 11 residues. Here the CDR3 reads CASSLGQPGTF. For the CDR3, the DNA is TGTGCCAGCAGCTTAGGGCAACCCGGCACCTTC.

This clonotype was counted many times. This chain joins TRBV29-1 and TRBJ1-2; D not resolved. V was pared by 4 bases and J by 2 bases, with 8 bases between. This CDR3 is built from 12 residues. Germline V gene lookup returns CDR1 SQVTM and CDR2 ANQGSEA. The CDR3 nucleotides are TGCAGCGTTGGGGCGGACAACTATGGCTACACCTTC. This encodes CSVGADNYGYTF.

This clonotype occurred a few times. This may be a read error: a much more frequent sequence differs by one nucleotide. CDR3 DNA sequence: TGCAGCGTTGATGGGTCTAGCGGCCAAGAGACCAAGTACTTC. This translates into CSVDGSSGQETKYF. The rearrangement joins TRBV29-1 to TRBJ2-5; 7 bases align to TRBD2. Germline lookup yields CDR1 SQVTM and CDR2 ANQGSEA. The CDR3 totals 14 residues.

This clonotype was seen at least ten times. The V and J genes are TRBV6-1 and TRBJ2-7; D ambiguous. Trimming stripped 3 bases from V and 3 bases from J, with 12 bases between. The CDR3 loop spans 14 amino acids. The germline V gene has CDR1 MNHNS and CDR2 SASEGT. Here the CDR3 reads CASSDVADRYEQYF. Written as DNA, the CDR3 is TGTGCCAGCAGTGATGTGGCAGATCGCTACGAGCAGTACTTC.

This clonotype was observed many times. This chain uses TRBV2 with TRBJ2-5; D possibly corresponds to TRBD1 (7 bases). This CDR3 comprises 14 residues. V was trimmed by 6 bases and J by 0 bases, leaving 11 bases between them. Germline CDR1 SNHLY, CDR2 FYNNEI. The DNA for the CDR3 is TGTGCCAGCAGCCAGGGGGGCGACCAAGAGACCCAGTACTTC. This sequence encodes CASSQGGDQETQYF.

This clonotype was seen repeatedly, ten times or more. V and J are TRBV9 and TRBJ1-2, with D unresolved. Germline V gives CDR1 SGDLS, CDR2 YYNGEE. V dropped 2 bases and J dropped 3 bases, with 11 bases sitting between them. This CDR3 spans 14 amino acids. The CDR3 sequence: CASSVRPGDYGYTF. As DNA, the CDR3 is TGTGCCAGCAGCGTTCGACCTGGGGACTATGGCTACACCTTC.

This clonotype was seen more than once but under ten times. The gene calls are TRBV20-1 and TRBJ1-5; no definite D call. Germline CDR1 reads DFQATT; CDR2 reads SNEGSKA (reference sequence). CDR3 length: 14 amino acids. V lost 2 bases and J lost 0, with 8 bases in between. In nucleotides, the CDR3 is TGCAGTGCTAGATCAGGAAATAGCAATCAGCCCCAGCATTTT. Residues: CSARSGNSNQPQHF.

The V gene is TRBV28, the J gene TRBJ2-7; maybe TRBD2 (6 bases). The CDR3 totals 12 residues. Trimming pared 6 bases from V and 0 bases from J, leaving 6 bases between. The V gene's germline CDR1 is MDHEN and CDR2 SYDVKM. CDR3 coding DNA: TGTGCCAGCAGGACTAGCTCCTACGAGCAGTACGTC. This encodes CASRTSSYEQYV.

At least ten counts were recorded for this clonotype. The V call is TRBV11-1, the J call TRBJ2-5; D is ambiguous. Looked up from germline, CDR1 is SGHAT and CDR2 is FQDESV (reference sequence). This CDR3 spans 12 amino acids. V lost 2 bases to trimming and J lost 5 bases, with 6 bases between them. The CDR3: CASSLNEETQYF. CDR3 bases: TGTGCCAGCAGCTTAAATGAGGAGACCCAGTACTTC.

The genes are TRBV25-1 and TRBJ1-2; D unclear. The CDR3 is 15 amino acids. The germline CDR1 and CDR2 sequences are MGHDK and SYGVNS. The V end was cut by 1 base, the J end by 0 bases, with 9 bases between. The CDR3 reads CASSESGGTNYGYTF. Written as DNA, the CDR3 is TGTGCCAGCAGTGAATCGGGAGGGACTAACTATGGCTACACCTTC.

This clonotype has a handful of counts. The V and J genes are TRBV2 and TRBJ2-4; D is perhaps TRBD1 or TRBD2 (5 bases each). Looked up from germline, CDR1 is SNHLY and CDR2 is FYNNEI. This CDR3 is built from 15 residues. V gave up 5 bases and J gave up 2 bases, with 13 bases separating them. CDR3 nucleotides: TGTGCCAGCAGTCCGCGGGCAGGGACCAAAAACATTCAGTACTTC. Translation gives CASSPRAGTKNIQYF.

V and J are TRBV6-1 and TRBJ1-2; TRBD1 might be the D (5 bases). The germline V and J ends were trimmed by 11 bases and 4 bases, with 14 bases remaining between them. Germline CDR1 and CDR2: MNHNS and SASEGT. CDR3 length: 12 residues. The CDR3 protein is CASWETVYGYTF. CDR3 in DNA: TGTGCCTCTTGGGAGACAGTCTATGGCTACACCTTC.

This clonotype was seen at least ten times. The chain is built from TRBV6-5 and TRBJ2-7; perhaps TRBD1 as D (6 bases). V was trimmed by 2 bases and J by 3 bases, leaving 8 bases between them. This CDR3 is 13 amino acids long. Germline V CDR1 and CDR2: MNHEY, SVGAGI. Here the CDR3 reads CASSYGTSYEQYF. The CDR3 nucleotides are TGTGCCAGCAGTTACGGGACAAGCTACGAGCAGTACTTC.

The chain joins TRBV28 to TRBJ1-1, with unresolved D. This CDR3 has 13 residues. Germline CDR1 MDHEN, CDR2 SYDVKM. With 6 bases removed from V and 1 base from J, the gap between germline ends came to 9 bases. Written as DNA, the CDR3 is TGTGCCAGCAGGACTTCAGGGAACACTGAAGCTTTCTTT. Its protein is CASRTSGNTEAFF.

This clonotype was counted at least ten times. The chain carries TRBV4-1 and TRBJ1-1; no clear D. Trimming pared 0 bases from V and 1 base from J, leaving 6 bases between. In germline, CDR1 is MGHRA, CDR2 YSYEKL. The CDR3 is made up of 14 amino acids. This CDR3 is CASSQEVTNTEAFF. As DNA, the CDR3 is TGCGCCAGCAGCCAAGAGGTTACGAACACTGAAGCTTTCTTT.

This clonotype was seen repeatedly, ten times or more. CDR3 nucleotides: TGCAGTGCTTACTCTTGGGACTCTCTAATGACCTACGAGCAGTACTTC. It yields the protein CSAYSWDSLMTYEQYF. The chain carries TRBV20-1 and TRBJ2-7; a weak D match, TRBD2 (6 bases). CDR1 and CDR2 (germline): DFQATT, SNEGSKA (reference sequence). V lost 5 bases to trimming and J lost 2 bases, with 22 bases between them. The CDR3 sequence is 16 residues long.

The chain recombines TRBV2 with TRBJ1-1, with 7 bases aligning to TRBD1. Germline CDR1 is SNHLY and CDR2 is FYNNEI. Trimming took 8 bases from V and 1 from J; bases not matched to a gene: 7. The CDR3 extends over 14 amino acids. CDR3 sequence: CASDLWDRNTEAFF. The CDR3 DNA is TGTGCCAGCGACCTTTGGGACAGGAACACTGAAGCTTTCTTT.

A few counts support this clonotype. This CDR3 is CAISELPVNTGELFF. The CDR3 nucleotides read TGTGCCATCAGTGAGCTGCCAGTTAACACCGGGGAGCTGTTTTTT. The chain employs TRBV10-3 and TRBJ2-2; D remains ambiguous. This CDR3 has 15 amino acids. CDR1 is ENHRY and CDR2 is SYGVKD in the germline V gene. V shed 2 bases and J shed 2 bases, with 9 bases lying between them.

This clonotype was detected ten times or more. The chain recombines TRBV2 with TRBJ2-2; D is uncertain. Germline CDR1 SNHLY, CDR2 FYNNEI. This CDR3 contains 14 residues. Trimming pared 2 bases from V and 1 base from J, leaving 5 bases between. DNA of the CDR3: TGTGCCAGCAGTGAATGGGGGAACACCGGGGAGCTGTTTTTT. It translates to CASSEWGNTGELFF.

In this sample, this clonotype turned up a few times. The V call is TRBV24-1, the J call TRBJ1-5, with 9 bases fitting TRBD1. V gave up 6 bases and J gave up 7 bases; unmatched junction bases: 9. CDR3 size: 15 residues. Germline V CDR1 and CDR2: KGHDR, SFDVKD. Written as DNA, the CDR3 is TGTGCCACCAGTTCCGGGACAGGGTGGGGGCAGCCCCAGCATTTT. Its translation: CATSSGTGWGQPQHF.

The genes are TRBV5-1 and TRBJ2-2, with 10 bases that match TRBD2. Germline V gene data show CDR1 as SGHRS and CDR2 as YFSETQ. The CDR3 extends over 15 amino acids. V shed 4 bases, J shed 7 bases, and the junction held 7 bases outside the gene matches. CDR3 DNA: TGCGCCAGCAGCGAGCGGGAGGGCCTCGACGGGGAGCTGTTTTTT. Translation: CASSEREGLDGELFF.

This clonotype has just a few counts. The CDR3 DNA is TGTGCCAGCAGCTTAACGGCGGGGGTTTACGAGCAGTACTTC. Protein product: CASSLTAGVYEQYF. The chain carries TRBV7-2 and TRBJ2-7, with 7 bases fitting TRBD2. Germline V gene sequence: CDR1 SGHTA, CDR2 FQGNSA. The CDR3 runs to 14 residues. The ends lost 2 bases at V and 4 bases at J; junction bases unmatched: 5.

Many counts were recorded for this clonotype. This chain uses TRBV27 with TRBJ2-7, with D maybe TRBD1 (6 bases). Germline CDR1 is MNHEY and CDR2 is SMNVEV (reference sequence). The CDR3 length is 15 residues. The ends were cut back, 2 bases at V and 0 bases at J, with 11 bases in the middle. The CDR3 sequence: CASSLMQGTSYEQYF. DNA of the CDR3: TGTGCCAGCAGTTTAATGCAGGGGACCTCCTACGAGCAGTACTTC.

V is TRBV7-2 and J is TRBJ2-7; possible D gene TRBD2, 6 bases. CDR3 length equals 12 residues. Trimming left V 5 bases short and J 7 bases short, with 12 bases between. Germline lookup yields CDR1 SGHTA and CDR2 FQGNSA. CDR3 region: CASSGWAGEQYF. The CDR3 DNA reads as TGTGCCAGCAGCGGGTGGGCGGGAGAGCAGTACTTC.

This clonotype was observed at least ten times. This chain joins TRBV18 and TRBJ1-1; perhaps TRBD1 as D (5 bases). The CDR3 is made up of 14 amino acids. Germline values: CDR1 KGHSH, CDR2 LQKENI. The V gene lost 1 base and the J gene lost 10 bases, with 16 bases spanning the gap. CDR3 sequence reads: CASSPQGDSFPAFF. CDR3 bases: TGTGCCAGCTCACCACAAGGAGACAGTTTTCCAGCTTTCTTT.